The 9 T cell receptor beta chains listed next were all sequenced from one sample in a study of T cells in severe cutaneous drug reactions. Libraries were made by iRepertoire multiplex PCR with TCR subtype-specific primers for bulk and single-cell sequencing. Using the multiplex PCR reads, TCRdb records one entry per CDR3 protein without DNA. Recorded here are fewer than 8,000 distinct CDR3 sequences; the top ten clones represent roughly 30%. Sequenced patients had Stevens-Johnson syndrome or toxic epidermal necrolysis caused by carbamazepine. Source material: cells from a skin blister. The receptors here all came from a human donor with toxic epidermal necrolysis, a severe cutaneous drug reaction.

This chain joins TRBV7-8 and TRBJ1-4. Looked up from germline, CDR1 is SGHVS and CDR2 is FQNEAQ. The CDR3 totals 16 residues. This chain's CDR3 is CASSLGELGSNEKLFF. Looking up the rest from reference TRBV7-8 and TRBJ1-4 gives the full variable domain: GAGVSQSPRYKVAKRGQDVALRCDPISGHVSLFWYQQALGQGPEFLTYFQNEAQLDKSGLPSDRFFAERPEGSVSTLKIQRTQQEDSAVYLCASSLGELGSNEKLFFGSGTQLSVL.

The chain recombines TRBV10-1 with TRBJ2-3; the TCRdb call, TRBD2, lacks DNA for checking. Germline assignment: CDR1 WNHNN and CDR2 SYGVQD (reference sequence). The CDR3 extends over 17 amino acids. CDR3 protein: CASSDSGSTRGTDTQYF.

This rearrangement joins TRBV20-1 to TRBJ2-3; TCRdb's D gene call, TRBD2, goes unchecked for lack of DNA. Germline lookup yields CDR1 DFQATT and CDR2 SNEGSKA (reference sequence). CDR3 size: 15 residues. The CDR3 sequence: CSARPVAGDTDTQYF.

This clonotype is labeled medium-sized based on frequency. The chain has TRBV29-1 and TRBJ2-1; TCRdb proposes TRBD1, but this gene call is untestable without DNA. There are 14 residues in the CDR3. The V gene's germline CDR1 is SQVTM and CDR2 ANQGSEA. The CDR3 protein is CSSPWGATYNEQFF.

The rearrangement uses TRBV30 and TRBJ2-1. From germline, CDR1 is GTSNPN and CDR2 SVGIG (reference sequence). The CDR3 contains 11 residues. The CDR3 sequence: CAWSVRHEQFF.

V and J are TRBV13 and TRBJ2-1; as DNA is missing, the TRBD2 call by TCRdb cannot be tested. CDR3 length: 16 amino acids. Germline lookup yields CDR1 PRHDT and CDR2 FYEKMQ (reference sequence). The chain's CDR3 is CASSLEGLAGVQEQFF.

V gene TRBV7-9 combines with J gene TRBJ2-3; TCRdb picks TRBD1, but there is no DNA to check that call. The CDR3 is 16 amino acids. The V gene's germline CDR1 is SEHNR and CDR2 FQNEAQ (reference sequence). This CDR3 is CASSARTGGDMDTQYF.

This chain links TRBV15 with TRBJ1-1. This CDR3 is 16 amino acids long. CDR1 is LNHNV and CDR2 is YYDKDF in the germline V gene (reference sequence). CDR3 sequence reads: CATSLSYTGGYTEAFF.

The chain links TRBV28 to TRBJ1-1; the TCRdb call, TRBD1, lacks DNA for checking. In germline, CDR1 is MDHEN, CDR2 SYDVKM. The CDR3 covers 15 residues. CDR3 protein: CASLPYPGEGPEAFF.